The T cell receptor (beta chain) described here comes from a study of blood T cell repertoires in COVID-19. About the study: In each case, the material was cDNA or gDNA derived from T cells, B-cell-depleted T cells, or PBMCs.

V gave up 8 bases and J gave up 8 bases, with 9 bases separating them. CDR3 length: 10 amino acids. CDR1 and CDR2 (germline): ENHRY, SYGVKD. Original analysis: Quantification of nucleated cells was approximated via reference gene primer amplification. The protocol was immunoSEQ multiplex PCR, while the TCRdb copy is restricted to in-frame clones and leaves out a portion. The D gene and trimming were derived from the DNA, and the V and J assignments and clone size from that table. The table has fewer than 350,000 clones, around 81% seen once; the top ten hold less than 3%. The sequenced sample was peripheral blood. The chain employs TRBV10-3 and TRBJ1-1; D is unclear. The sequence derives from a woman aged 60-70 years with active or convalescent COVID-19. In DNA, the CDR3 is TGTGCCATCGGAGACGTAGAAGCTTTCTTT. Translated: CAIGDVEAFF.